This T cell receptor beta chain was identified in a study of T cell responses to AZD1222 COVID-19 vaccine. This CDR3 region has 11 residues. Germline loops: CDR1 SGHTS, CDR2 YDEGEE. Trimming took 1 base from V and 7 from J, leaving 5 bases between them. Assay used: immunoSEQ multiplex PCR; TCRdb lists only in-frame clones, some missing. The sample records roughly 150,000 clones, less than 95% being singletons. This clone was counted a few times. Source: peripheral blood, taken 28 days after the second AZD1222 dose. The rearrangement uses TRBV5-8 and TRBJ1-2, with D unresolved. This receptor was taken from an adult who received the AZD1222 COVID-19 vaccine. The DNA for the CDR3 is TGTGCCAGCAGCTTGACTGCTGGCTACACCTTC. This translates into CASSLTAGYTF.